This T cell receptor beta chain was sequenced during a study of T cells in localized non-small cell lung cancer. Concerning this clone: Its target is unknown.

Study-wide findings and caveats: Uninvolved neighboring lung showed the greatest T cell clonality, exceeding tumor. Adjacent lung exhibited a median of about 50 among the 100 most abundant tumor clones. As only one tumor region underwent sequencing, heterogeneity remains possible. Greater T cell density in blood accompanied longer overall survival.

The table came from immunoSEQ multiplex PCR; TCRdb's copy has only in-frame clones and leaves some out. The table lists about 77,000 clones, roughly 91% of them singletons. Trimming took off 3 bases at V and 7 bases at J, with 7 bases between the two ends. The germline V gene encodes CDR1 SNHLY and CDR2 FYNNEI. The CDR3 totals 11 residues. The chain combines TRBV2 with TRBJ2-7; D not resolved. This sequence originates from a woman aged 35 to 70 with stage I squamous cell lung carcinoma. This material consisted of peripheral blood, taken before any cancer treatment. CDR3 sequence (DNA): TGTGCCAGCAGTGATTGGGTAGAGCAGTACTTC. It yields the protein CASSDWVEQYF.